The 20 T cell receptor beta chains given below trace back to one sample, sequenced in a study of molecular identifiers for immune sequencing clone quantification. TCRdb re-analysed the PCR reads in MiXCR, keeping a single row per CDR3 protein. The repertoire holds a few hundred thousand distinct CDR3 sequences, with 24% as singletons. Sequenced input: naive CD8+ T cells from blood, with Jurkat cell RNA spiked in. Subset given: FACS-sorted CD8+CD4-CCR7+CD45RA+ naive T cells. The receptor source for this set is a human donor in good health. Some libraries in this study had Jurkat cell RNA spiked in.

Note on this clonotype: A much larger clone lies one base from this, so it may be a read error. The chain employs TRBV5-1 and TRBJ2-3, with 7 bases that match TRBD1. The germline gives CDR1 SGHRS, CDR2 YFSETQ. The CDR3 contains 16 residues. With V trimmed by 1 base and J by 7 bases, 12 bases remained unmatched. The CDR3 nucleotides are TGCGCCAGCAGCTTGTATGGCGAGGGGGCCGCTCATACGCAGTATTTT. It encodes CASSLYGEGAAHTQYF.

This clonotype was recorded many times. The chain combines TRBV5-1 with TRBJ2-7, with TRBD1 identical over 8 bases. The ends lost 0 bases at V and 4 bases at J; junction bases unmatched: 6. The CDR3 covers 15 residues. Germline values: CDR1 SGHRS, CDR2 YFSETQ. Here the CDR3 reads CASSLGAGGAYEQYF. For the CDR3, the DNA is TGCGCCAGCAGCTTGGGGGCAGGGGGCGCGTACGAGCAGTACTTC.

This rearrangement joins TRBV29-1 to TRBJ2-7, with D uncertain. CDR3 length: 11 amino acids. Germline values: CDR1 SQVTM, CDR2 ANQGSEA. Trimming shortened V by 5 bases and J by 3 bases, and 8 bases separated the two germline ends. The CDR3 DNA sequence: TGCAGCGTTACGAAAGACTACGAGCAGTACTTC. The encoded protein is CSVTKDYEQYF.

In this sample, this clonotype turned up a few times. The chain links TRBV19 to TRBJ1-1; D not resolved. The germline V and J ends were trimmed by 7 bases and 1 base, with 16 bases remaining between them. CDR3 length: 15 amino acids. From germline, CDR1 is LNHDA and CDR2 SQIVND (reference sequence). This chain's CDR3 is CASNPMGRANTEAFF. Here the CDR3 DNA reads TGTGCCAGTAACCCGATGGGTCGGGCGAACACTGAAGCTTTCTTT.

V is TRBV7-3 and J is TRBJ2-1; D gene ambiguous. Trimming shortened V by 2 bases and J by 6 bases, and 8 bases separated the two germline ends. From germline, CDR1 is SGHTA and CDR2 FQGTGA. This CDR3 comprises 13 residues. DNA of the CDR3: TGTGCCAGCAGCTTAGCTCGGGCCAATGAGCAGTTCTTC. Encoded protein: CASSLARANEQFF.

The chain couples TRBV4-3 to TRBJ2-1; TRBD2 matches at 13 bases. J was trimmed by 4 bases and V by 1 base; bases with no gene match: 7. CDR1 is LGHNA and CDR2 is YSLEER in the germline V gene. The CDR3 is 18 amino acids. CDR3 in amino acids: CASSQGSLAGGPYNEQFF. CDR3 DNA: TGCGCCAGCAGCCAAGGATCACTAGCGGGGGGGCCTTACAATGAGCAGTTCTTC.

This clonotype was counted at least ten times. The CDR3 protein is CASSLLAGGDTQYF. The CDR3 DNA reads TGTGCCAGCAGCTTGCTAGCGGGAGGAGATACGCAGTATTTT. V usage is TRBV13 and J usage is TRBJ2-3, with 11 nucleotides matching TRBD2. The CDR3 has 14 residues. Germline CDR1 and CDR2: PRHDT and FYEKMQ (reference sequence). The V segment lost 3 bases and the J segment 5 bases; nucleotides outside the gene matches: 1.

Concerning this clonotype: Possible read error: a much larger clone is one base away. The CDR3 spells CASSLGPAEALF. The CDR3 DNA reads TGTGCCAGCAGTTTGGGCCCGGCGGAGGCTCTCTTT. The chain employs TRBV12-3 or TRBV12-4 and TRBJ1-1; D gene unclear. This CDR3 is 12 amino acids long.

This clonotype has a handful of counts. J is TRBJ2-6 and V is TRBV7-3; D tentatively reads TRBD1 or TRBD2 (5 bases each). Germline CDR1 is SGHTA and CDR2 is FQGTGA. V dropped 1 base and J dropped 0 bases, with 13 bases sitting between them. This CDR3 comprises 18 residues. The CDR3 is CASSLRGGPHSGANVLTF. The CDR3, as DNA: TGTGCCAGCAGCTTAAGGGGCGGGCCACACTCTGGGGCCAACGTCCTGACTTTC.

The chain employs TRBV7-8 and TRBJ1-1; 9 bases are shared with TRBD1. CDR3 length: 15 amino acids. Germline V CDR1 and CDR2: SGHVS, FQNEAQ. Trimming cost V 2 bases and J 1 base; bases outside gene matches: 2. CDR3 DNA sequence: TGTGCCAGCAGCTTACCGGGACAGGGGAACACTGAAGCTTTCTTT. Protein: CASSLPGQGNTEAFF.

At least ten counts were recorded for this clonotype. V and J are TRBV12-3 or TRBV12-4 and TRBJ2-3; no clear D gene. V was clipped by 0 bases and J by 2 bases, with 15 bases between them. This CDR3 spans 17 amino acids. CDR3 DNA: TGTGCCAGCAGTTTAGCGTCGGGCCCCACCCCCACAGATACGCAGTATTTT. It encodes CASSLASGPTPTDTQYF.

The chain links TRBV9 to TRBJ2-7, with a weak D call TRBD1 (6 bases). Trimming left V 0 bases short and J 3 bases short, with 13 bases between. Germline V gene sequence: CDR1 SGDLS, CDR2 YYNGEE. This CDR3 spans 15 amino acids. CDR3 in DNA: TGTGCCAGCAGCGTAGGGGGGCTTCATAGCTACGAGCAGTACTTC. It codes for CASSVGGLHSYEQYF. Full variable domain (outside the CDR3, taken from reference TRBV9 and TRBJ2-7): DSGVTQTPKHLITATGQRVTLRCSPRSGDLSVYWYQQSLDQGLQFLIQYYNGEERAKGNILERFSAQQFPDLHSELNLSSLELGDSALYFCASSVGGLHSYEQYFGPGTRLTVT.

The chain has TRBV27 and TRBJ2-7, with D uncertain. CDR1 and CDR2 (germline): MNHEY, SMNVEV (reference sequence). Trimming removed 0 bases at V and 2 bases at J, with 11 bases between. This CDR3 spans 15 amino acids. CDR3 sequence: CASSLSTGSAYEQYF. In DNA form, the CDR3 reads TGTGCCAGCAGTTTATCGACCGGGTCTGCCTACGAGCAGTACTTC.

A word on this clonotype: The junction departs from the called germline gene at one end, perhaps through a read error. The chain uses TRBV19 and TRBJ2-2; TRBD1 matches at 7 bases. Germline CDR1 reads LNHDA; CDR2 reads SQIVND (reference sequence). This CDR3 has 14 amino acids. The CDR3 is CASSTGVYTAELFF. The CDR3 DNA reads as TGTGCCAGTAGCACAGGGGTGTACACCGCGGAGCTGTTTTTT.

This clonotype was found many times. This sequence joins TRBV7-2 and TRBJ2-3; D might be TRBD2 (5 bases). Looked up from germline, CDR1 is SGHTA and CDR2 is FQGNSA. This CDR3 region has 15 residues. V lost 5 bases to trimming and J lost 5 bases, with 17 bases between them. The CDR3 nucleotides read TGTGCCAGCAGCGAGACCGGACCGAGCGGAGATACGCAGTATTTT. This sequence encodes CASSETGPSGDTQYF.

The chain couples TRBV4-2 to TRBJ2-3; no reliable D call. V lost 4 bases and J lost 4, with 15 bases in between. The germline V gene encodes CDR1 LGHNA and CDR2 YNFKEQ. The CDR3 has 15 amino acids. The CDR3 region is CASSPLTDNPDTQYF. The CDR3 DNA sequence: TGTGCCAGCAGCCCACTGACTGATAACCCAGATACGCAGTATTTT.

This clonotype was seen many times. For the CDR3, the DNA is TGTGCCAGTAGTCCACCCCGCGGGACAGGGGATCAGCCCCAGCATTTT. Residues: CASSPPRGTGDQPQHF. The chain uses TRBV19 and TRBJ1-5; TRBD1 agrees at 10 bases. Losses at the gene ends were 5 bases for V and 5 bases for J; bases not matched to a gene: 9. The CDR3 contains 16 residues. The V gene's germline CDR1 is LNHDA and CDR2 SQIVND (reference sequence).

Only a few counts were recorded for this clonotype. This chain connects TRBV11-3 to TRBJ2-1; perhaps TRBD1 as D (6 bases). The CDR3 is 16 amino acids. Germline assignment: CDR1 SGHNT and CDR2 YENEEA. Trimming stripped 2 bases from V and 3 bases from J, with 14 bases between. The CDR3 region has the DNA TGTGCCAGCAGCTTAAGGGCCCCAGGGGACTACAATGAGCAGTTCTTC. Its translation is CASSLRAPGDYNEQFF.

This clonotype was recorded a few times. The gene calls are TRBV6-2 or TRBV6-3 and TRBJ1-1; maybe TRBD1 (5 bases). Germline loops: CDR1 MNHEY, CDR2 SVGEGT. This CDR3 has 12 residues. Trimming took 7 bases from V and 6 from J, leaving 12 bases between them. This CDR3 reads CASTPPGPEAFF. The CDR3 nucleotides read TGTGCCAGCACCCCTCCAGGGCCTGAAGCTTTCTTT.

In regard to this clonotype: One junction end disagrees with the germline gene, perhaps due to a read error. The chain couples TRBV18 to TRBJ2-2; TRBD1 agrees at 7 bases. There are 17 residues in the CDR3. From germline, CDR1 is KGHSH and CDR2 LQKENI. The CDR3 region is CASSPPTGTVNTRELFF. In DNA form, the CDR3 reads TGTGCCAGCTCACCACCAACCGGGACAGTGAACACCCGGGAGCTGTTTTTT.